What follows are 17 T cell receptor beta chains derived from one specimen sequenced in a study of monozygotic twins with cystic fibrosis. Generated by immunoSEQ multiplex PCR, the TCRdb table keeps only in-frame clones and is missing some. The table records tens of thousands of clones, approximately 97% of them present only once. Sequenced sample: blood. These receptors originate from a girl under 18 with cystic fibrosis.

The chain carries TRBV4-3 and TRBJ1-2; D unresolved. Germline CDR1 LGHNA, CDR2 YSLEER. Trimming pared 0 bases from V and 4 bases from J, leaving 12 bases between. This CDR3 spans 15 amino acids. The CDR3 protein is CASSQDFSQFYGYTF. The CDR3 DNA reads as TGCGCCAGCAGCCAAGATTTTTCGCAGTTCTATGGCTACACCTTC.

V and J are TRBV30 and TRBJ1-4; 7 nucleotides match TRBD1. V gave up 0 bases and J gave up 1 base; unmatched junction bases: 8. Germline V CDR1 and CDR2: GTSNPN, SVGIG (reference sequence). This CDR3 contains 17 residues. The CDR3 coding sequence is TGTGCCTGGAGTGTTATGCAGGGGGGAGGAACTAATGAAAAACTGTTTTTT. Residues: CAWSVMQGGGTNEKLFF. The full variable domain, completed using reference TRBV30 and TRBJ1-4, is SQTIHQWPATLVQPVGSPLSLECTVEGTSNPNLYWYRQAAGRGLQLLFYSVGIGQISSEVPQNLSASRPQDRQFILSSKKLLLSDSGFYLCAWSVMQGGGTNEKLFFGSGTQLSVL.

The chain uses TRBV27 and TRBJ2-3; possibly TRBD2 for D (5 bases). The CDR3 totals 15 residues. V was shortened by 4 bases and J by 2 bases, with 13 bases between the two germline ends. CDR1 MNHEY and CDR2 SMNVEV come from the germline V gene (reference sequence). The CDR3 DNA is TGTGCCAGCAGTTCAACGGGAAAAATCACAGATACGCAGTATTTT. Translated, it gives CASSSTGKITDTQYF.

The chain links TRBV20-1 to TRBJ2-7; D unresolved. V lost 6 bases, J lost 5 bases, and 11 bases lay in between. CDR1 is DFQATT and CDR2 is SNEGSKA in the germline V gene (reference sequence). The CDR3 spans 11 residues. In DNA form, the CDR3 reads TGCAGTGCGAAAGATACGGACGAGCAGTACTTC. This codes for CSAKDTDEQYF.

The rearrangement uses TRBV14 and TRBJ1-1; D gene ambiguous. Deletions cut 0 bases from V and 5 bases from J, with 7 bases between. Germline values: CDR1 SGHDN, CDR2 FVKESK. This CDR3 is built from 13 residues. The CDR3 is CASSQDLRTEAFF. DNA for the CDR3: TGTGCCAGCAGCCAAGATCTGAGGACTGAAGCTTTCTTT.

The CDR3 coding sequence is TGTGCCAGCAGCGCGCAGGGGAGGGGGACCGGGGAGCTGTTTTTT. Translating it yields CASSAQGRGTGELFF. The rearrangement links TRBV7-2 to TRBJ2-2; tentatively, D is TRBD2 (7 bases). CDR1 and CDR2 from the germline V gene are SGHTA and FQGNSA. V was pared by 5 bases and J by 5 bases, with 15 bases between. The CDR3 loop spans 15 amino acids.

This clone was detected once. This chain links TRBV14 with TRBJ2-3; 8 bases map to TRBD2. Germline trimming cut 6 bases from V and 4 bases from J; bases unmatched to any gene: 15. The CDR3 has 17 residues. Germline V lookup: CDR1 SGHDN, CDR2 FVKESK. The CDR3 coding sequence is TGTGCCAGCAGGCAGAAAACGACTAGCGAGAGGGCAGATACGCAGTATTTT. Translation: CASRQKTTSERADTQYF. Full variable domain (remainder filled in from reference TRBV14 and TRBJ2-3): EAGVTQFPSHSVIEKGQTVTLRCDPISGHDNLYWYRRVMGKEIKFLLHFVKESKQDESGMPNNRFLAERTGGTYSTLKVQPAELEDSGVYFCASRQKTTSERADTQYFGPGTRLTVL.

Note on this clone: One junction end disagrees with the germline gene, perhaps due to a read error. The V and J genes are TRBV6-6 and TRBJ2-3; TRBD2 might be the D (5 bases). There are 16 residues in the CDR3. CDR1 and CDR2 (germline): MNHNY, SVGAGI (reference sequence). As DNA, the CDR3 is TGTGCCAGCAGCTACTGGGAATCAGGCCGGGGAGATACGCAGTATTTT. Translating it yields CASSYWESGRGDTQYF.

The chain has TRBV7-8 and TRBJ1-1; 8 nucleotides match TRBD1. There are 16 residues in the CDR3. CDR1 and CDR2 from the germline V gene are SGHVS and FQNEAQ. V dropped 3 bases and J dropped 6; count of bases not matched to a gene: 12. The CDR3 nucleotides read TGTGCCAGCAGCTTGGTCATGACAGGGGATGGGGCTGAAGCTTTCTTT. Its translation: CASSLVMTGDGAEAFF. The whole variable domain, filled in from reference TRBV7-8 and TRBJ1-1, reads GAGVSQSPRYKVAKRGQDVALRCDPISGHVSLFWYQQALGQGPEFLTYFQNEAQLDKSGLPSDRFFAERPEGSVSTLKIQRTQQEDSAVYLCASSLVMTGDGAEAFFGQGTRLTVV.

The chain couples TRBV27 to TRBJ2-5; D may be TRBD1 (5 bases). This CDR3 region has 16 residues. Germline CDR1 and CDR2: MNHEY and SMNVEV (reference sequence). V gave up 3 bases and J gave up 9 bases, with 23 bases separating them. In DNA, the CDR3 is TGTGCCAGCAGTTTGTTTGACCATAGACAGAGAGTATCCCAGTACTTC. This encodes CASSLFDHRQRVSQYF.

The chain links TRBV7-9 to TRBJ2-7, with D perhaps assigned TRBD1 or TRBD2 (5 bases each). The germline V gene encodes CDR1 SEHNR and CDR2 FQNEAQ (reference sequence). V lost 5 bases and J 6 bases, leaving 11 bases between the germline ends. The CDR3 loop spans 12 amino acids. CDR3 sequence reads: CASSPGTAEQYV. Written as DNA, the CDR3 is TGTGCCAGCAGCCCAGGGACGGCCGAGCAGTACGTC.

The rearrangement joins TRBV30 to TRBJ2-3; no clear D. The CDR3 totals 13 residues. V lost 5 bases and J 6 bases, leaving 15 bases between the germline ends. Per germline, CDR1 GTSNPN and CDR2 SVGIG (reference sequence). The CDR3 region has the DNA TGTGCCTGGGACGTTCGCCCTGGGGATACGCAGTATTTT. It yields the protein CAWDVRPGDTQYF.

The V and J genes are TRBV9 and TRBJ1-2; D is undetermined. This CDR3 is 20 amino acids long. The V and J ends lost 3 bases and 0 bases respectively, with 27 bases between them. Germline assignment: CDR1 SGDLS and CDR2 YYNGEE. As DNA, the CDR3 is TGTGCCAGCAGCGCCTCCGAATTCCTGTCCGTGACGACCCCTAACTATGGCTACACCTTC. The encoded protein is CASSASEFLSVTTPNYGYTF.

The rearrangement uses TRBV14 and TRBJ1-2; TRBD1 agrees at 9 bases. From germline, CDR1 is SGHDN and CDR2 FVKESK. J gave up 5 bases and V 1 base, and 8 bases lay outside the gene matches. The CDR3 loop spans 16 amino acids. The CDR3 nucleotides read TGTGCCAGCAGCCAAGTCAACAGGGGGCGCGTTTATGGCTACACCTTC. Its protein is CASSQVNRGRVYGYTF.

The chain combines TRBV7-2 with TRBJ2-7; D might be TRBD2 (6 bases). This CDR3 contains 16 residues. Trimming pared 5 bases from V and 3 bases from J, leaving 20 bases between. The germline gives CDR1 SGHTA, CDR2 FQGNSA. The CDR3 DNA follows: TGTGCCAGCAGCCCCCGAGATGGGAGGACTAACTACGAGCAGTACTTC. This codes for CASSPRDGRTNYEQYF.

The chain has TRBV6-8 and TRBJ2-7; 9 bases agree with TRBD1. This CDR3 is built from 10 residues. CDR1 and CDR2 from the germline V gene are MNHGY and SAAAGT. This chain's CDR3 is CASSAGTGIV. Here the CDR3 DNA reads TGTGCCAGCAGCGCCGGGACAGGGATCGTC.

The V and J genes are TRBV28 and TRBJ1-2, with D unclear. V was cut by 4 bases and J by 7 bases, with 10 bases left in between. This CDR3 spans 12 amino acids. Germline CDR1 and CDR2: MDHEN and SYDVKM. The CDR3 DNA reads TGTGCCAGCAGTTCCCGGGATTTTGGCTACACCTTC. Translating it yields CASSSRDFGYTF.